In this sample, the clone carrying this T cell receptor (beta chain) turned up a few times. The antigen remains undetermined. The sample comes from a study of T-cell memory formation after mild COVID-19. Whole-study findings and limits: In second-wave clones peaking day 37, SARS-CoV-2 specificity remained unconfirmed.

TCRalpha and TCRbeta libraries used 5'RACE with constant-segment primers and UMIs. TCRdb re-called the 5' RACE reads through MiXCR, storing one row per CDR3 protein. The sample consists of about 150,000 distinct CDR3 sequences, approximately 21% of them appearing once. Germline loops: CDR1 SGHRS, CDR2 YFSETQ. The CDR3 contains 15 residues. The trim removed 3 bases at V and 3 bases at J, leaving 2 bases unmatched. The TCR was taken from an adult woman who had mild COVID-19 (a few samples of this study predate the infection). Cell type and time point are not known. Sequenced input: PBMCs or a T cell subset sorted from them (not recorded which). The chain carries TRBV5-1 and TRBJ2-2; 10 bases line up with TRBD1. Here the CDR3 DNA reads TGCGCCAGCAGCTGGACAGGGGGGTACACCGGGGAGCTGTTTTTT. Translated: CASSWTGGYTGELFF.